One sample yielded the 29 T cell receptor beta chains listed below, sequenced in a study of CD8+ T cells in alopecia areata. TCR sequencing used cDNA made by reverse transcription of extracted RNA. The repertoire was sequenced with immunoSEQ multiplex PCR; TCRdb's copy has only in-frame clones and lacks some. Of about 150,000 clones detected, around 50% appear once; the ten largest clones hold roughly a fifth. Specimen: CD8+ T cells sorted from blood, collected at week 0. The source of these receptors is a human donor with alopecia areata.

V is TRBV25-1 and J is TRBJ2-5; 7 bases map to TRBD2. The CDR3 covers 13 residues. The junction had 5 bases not matched to a gene; V was cut back by 0 bases and J by 10 bases. Germline V gives CDR1 MGHDK, CDR2 SYGVNS. CDR3 loop: CASSEYSGGNQYF. CDR3 bases: TGTGCCAGCAGTGAATATTCGGGGGGAAACCAGTACTTC.

This clone was counted between two and nine times. The gene calls are TRBV19 and TRBJ2-3; the D is unclear. The CDR3 runs to 11 residues. The V and J ends lost 7 bases and 2 bases respectively, with 4 bases between them. Germline-derived CDR1 and CDR2 are LNHDA and SQIVND (reference sequence). CDR3 sequence: CASTSTDTQYF. CDR3 bases: TGTGCCAGTACCTCCACAGATACGCAGTATTTT. Looking up the rest from reference TRBV19 and TRBJ2-3 gives the full variable domain: DGGITQSPKYLFRKEGQNVTLSCEQNLNHDAMYWYRQDPGQGLRLIYYSQIVNDFQKGDIAEGYSVSREKKESFPLTVTSAQKNPTAFYLCASTSTDTQYFGPGTRLTVL.

This sequence joins TRBV19 and TRBJ1-2; D is perhaps TRBD1 (6 bases). CDR1 is LNHDA and CDR2 is SQIVND in the germline V gene (reference sequence). The CDR3 sequence is 15 residues long. Trimming pared 4 bases from V and 2 bases from J, leaving 14 bases between. The CDR3 region is CASSTQGYGNYGYTF. CDR3 nucleotide sequence: TGTGCCAGTAGTACACAGGGATACGGGAACTATGGCTACACCTTC.

The chain has TRBV15 and TRBJ1-2, with D perhaps matching TRBD1 (6 bases). The V end was cut by 5 bases, the J end by 8 bases, with 15 bases between. CDR1 is LNHNV and CDR2 is YYDKDF in the germline V gene (reference sequence). CDR3 length: 13 residues. The CDR3: CATSRRGGDGYTF. CDR3 sequence (DNA): TGTGCCACCAGCCGTAGGGGGGGAGACGGCTACACCTTC.

This chain joins TRBV15 and TRBJ1-2, with D tentatively TRBD1 (6 bases). In germline, CDR1 is LNHNV, CDR2 YYDKDF (reference sequence). The CDR3 length is 14 residues. V was pared by 1 base and J by 2 bases, with 8 bases between. CDR3 in DNA: TGTGCCACCAGCAGAGGCGGACAGAACTATGGCTACACCTTC. This encodes CATSRGGQNYGYTF.

This clone was counted between two and nine times. The chain has TRBV27 and TRBJ1-1; 7 bases align to TRBD1. The trim removed 5 bases at V and 4 bases at J, leaving 7 bases unmatched. There are 14 residues in the CDR3. Germline lookup yields CDR1 MNHEY and CDR2 SMNVEV (reference sequence). The CDR3 bases are TGTGCCAGCAGTACAGACAGGGCGGGCACTGAAGCTTTCTTT. This translates into CASSTDRAGTEAFF.

This clone came up a few times. The chain recombines TRBV7-8 with TRBJ2-6, with no clear D. There are 18 residues in the CDR3. The germline CDR1 and CDR2 sequences are SGHVS and FQNEAQ. The V end lost 5 bases, the J end lost 0 bases, and 17 bases lay between the germline ends. Here the CDR3 reads CASSPGRASSSGANVLTF. DNA for the CDR3: TGTGCCAGCAGCCCCGGACGGGCTTCGAGCTCTGGGGCCAACGTCCTGACTTTC.

The chain employs TRBV6-4 and TRBJ2-3; D is possibly TRBD1 (5 bases). V lost 3 bases and J 4 bases, leaving 11 bases between the germline ends. This CDR3 spans 14 amino acids. CDR1 is MRHNA and CDR2 is SNTAGT in the germline V gene. The DNA of the CDR3 is TGTGCCAGCAGTGAAGGGGTTTGGGCAGATACGCAGTATTTT. This encodes CASSEGVWADTQYF.

The genes are TRBV4-3 and TRBJ2-3; 7 nucleotides align to TRBD2. Per germline, CDR1 LGHNA and CDR2 YSLEER. V was pared by 1 base and J by 3 bases, with 4 bases of the junction left unmatched. There are 15 residues in the CDR3. The CDR3: CASSQAAGETDTQYF. CDR3 coding DNA: TGCGCCAGCAGCCAAGCGGCGGGGGAGACAGATACGCAGTATTTT.

A remark on this clone: Other nucleotide sequences from this sample produce the same CDR3. The chain joins TRBV5-6 to TRBJ2-3; no firm D call. The germline V gene encodes CDR1 SGHDT and CDR2 YYEEEE. V was clipped by 0 bases and J by 9 bases, with 5 bases between them. CDR3 size: 11 residues. The CDR3 nucleotides read TGTGCCAGCAGCTTGGGTGACACGCAGTATTTT. Protein product: CASSLGDTQYF. Variable domain in full (rest from reference TRBV5-6 and TRBJ2-3): DAGVTQSPTHLIKTRGQQVTLRCSPKSGHDTVSWYQQALGQGPQFIFQYYEEEERQRGNFPDRFSGHQFPNYSSELNVNALLLGDSALYLCASSLGDTQYFGPGTRLTVL.

The chain is built from TRBV14 and TRBJ2-1; D is ambiguous. The V gene lost 1 base and the J gene lost 9 bases, with 10 bases spanning the gap. The CDR3 extends over 13 amino acids. Per germline, CDR1 SGHDN and CDR2 FVKESK. The CDR3 loop reads CASSQVRYGEQFF. CDR3 sequence (DNA): TGTGCCAGCAGCCAAGTTAGGTATGGTGAGCAGTTCTTC. The entire variable domain, with the rest obtained from reference TRBV14 and TRBJ2-1, is as follows: EAGVTQFPSHSVIEKGQTVTLRCDPISGHDNLYWYRRVMGKEIKFLLHFVKESKQDESGMPNNRFLAERTGGTYSTLKVQPAELEDSGVYFCASSQVRYGEQFFGPGTRLTVL.

The chain carries TRBV29-1 and TRBJ1-1; TRBD1 aligns across 7 bases. J gave up 3 bases and V 6 bases, and 13 bases lay outside the gene matches. Looked up from germline, CDR1 is SQVTM and CDR2 is ANQGSEA. This CDR3 contains 15 residues. The DNA for the CDR3 is TGCAGCGTCTTAGGGCCATTCCAGGGGGACACTGAAGCTTTCTTT. Translation: CSVLGPFQGDTEAFF.

The rearrangement links TRBV9 to TRBJ2-7, with 8 bases lining up with TRBD2. V dropped 0 bases and J dropped 2; count of bases not matched to a gene: 4. Germline-derived CDR1 and CDR2 are SGDLS and YYNGEE. The CDR3 is 15 residues long. The CDR3, as DNA: TGTGCCAGCAGCGTAGGTGGCGGGGGGACCTACGAGCAGTACTTC. Translated, it gives CASSVGGGGTYEQYF.

This chain joins TRBV5-6 and TRBJ1-1; D gene uncertain. The CDR3 is 13 amino acids. In germline, CDR1 is SGHDT, CDR2 YYEEEE. V lost 4 bases and J lost 8, with 15 bases in between. The CDR3 spells CASSPASSEEAFF. CDR3 nucleotide sequence: TGTGCCAGCAGCCCAGCCTCTTCAGAAGAAGCTTTCTTT.

The CDR3 region has the DNA TGTGCCAGCAGCTTAGAACAGGCCTTCCAAGAGACCCAGTACTTC. This codes for CASSLEQAFQETQYF. The V gene is TRBV11-2, the J gene TRBJ2-5, with TRBD1 as a possible D gene (5 bases). CDR1 is SGHAT and CDR2 is FQNNGV in the germline V gene. V was clipped by 0 bases and J by 1 base, with 9 bases between them. This CDR3 has 15 amino acids.

The genes are TRBV29-1 and TRBJ1-2; no firm D call. The CDR3 runs to 10 residues. V lost 6 bases to trimming and J lost 6 bases, with 8 bases between them. Germline V lookup: CDR1 SQVTM, CDR2 ANQGSEA. The DNA for the CDR3 is TGCAGCGTATCCTTCGATGGCTACACCTTC. It encodes CSVSFDGYTF.

The V and J genes are TRBV29-1 and TRBJ2-5, with 10 bases lining up with TRBD2. Germline CDR1 reads SQVTM; CDR2 reads ANQGSEA. The CDR3 is made up of 15 amino acids. Trimming cost V 2 bases and J 0 bases; bases outside gene matches: 3. CDR3 amino acids: CSVELAGDYQETQYF. The CDR3 nucleotides are TGCAGCGTTGAACTAGCGGGGGACTACCAAGAGACCCAGTACTTC.

J is TRBJ1-2 and V is TRBV9; possibly TRBD1 for D (5 bases). The CDR3 loop spans 13 amino acids. Trimming pared 0 bases from V and 7 bases from J, leaving 10 bases between. Germline assignment: CDR1 SGDLS and CDR2 YYNGEE. CDR3 in DNA: TGTGCCAGCAGCGTAGGAGGGACCGGTGGCTACACCTTC. The encoded protein is CASSVGGTGGYTF. Full variable domain (missing parts from reference TRBV9 and TRBJ1-2): DSGVTQTPKHLITATGQRVTLRCSPRSGDLSVYWYQQSLDQGLQFLIQYYNGEERAKGNILERFSAQQFPDLHSELNLSSLELGDSALYFCASSVGGTGGYTFGSGTRLTVV.

The rearrangement uses TRBV29-1 and TRBJ2-7; TRBD1 matches 8 bases. The CDR3 is 13 amino acids. Germline trimming cut 8 bases from V and 2 bases from J; bases unmatched to any gene: 8. CDR1 SQVTM and CDR2 ANQGSEA come from the germline V gene. CDR3 residues: CSTMTGEAYEQYF. CDR3 in DNA: TGCAGCACTATGACAGGGGAAGCCTACGAGCAGTACTTC.

The V gene is TRBV29-1, the J gene TRBJ2-3; D unclear. The CDR3 contains 17 residues. The V gene lost 0 bases and the J gene lost 5 bases, with 21 bases spanning the gap. CDR1 is SQVTM and CDR2 is ANQGSEA in the germline V gene. The CDR3 loop reads CSVEDVGSWSSQDTQYF. CDR3 nucleotide sequence: TGCAGCGTTGAAGATGTCGGCAGCTGGTCATCCCAAGATACGCAGTATTTT.

This chain links TRBV27 with TRBJ2-1; weak D call: TRBD2 (6 bases). The CDR3 runs 16 residues. Deletions cut 0 bases from V and 12 bases from J, with 21 bases between. Germline V CDR1 and CDR2: MNHEY, SMNVEV (reference sequence). CDR3 residues: CASSLSQTSWGLGQFF. CDR3 in DNA: TGTGCCAGCAGTTTATCGCAAACTAGTTGGGGACTCGGGCAGTTCTTC.

This clone was counted only a few times. The chain recombines TRBV7-9 with TRBJ1-1; D is unclear. This CDR3 contains 12 residues. The germline V and J ends were trimmed by 0 bases and 11 bases, with 10 bases remaining between them. CDR1 is SEHNR and CDR2 is FQNEAQ in the germline V gene (reference sequence). For the CDR3, the DNA is TGTGCCAGCAGCTTAGCGACCTACGCTGCTTTCTTT. This translates into CASSLATYAAFF. The whole variable domain, remainder taken from reference TRBV7-9 and TRBJ1-1, is DTGVSQNPRHKITKRGQNVTFRCDPISEHNRLYWYRQTLGQGPEFLTYFQNEAQLEKSRLLSDRFSAERPKGSFSTLEIQRTEQGDSAMYLCASSLATYAAFFGQGTRLTVV.

V gene TRBV6-5 combines with J gene TRBJ1-5; D unclear. This CDR3 has 13 residues. CDR1 and CDR2 (germline): MNHEY, SVGAGI. V shed 5 bases and J shed 9 bases, with 14 bases lying between them. In DNA form, the CDR3 reads TGTGCCAGCAGTGGAGAGGGAAATTGGCCCCAGCATTTT. It specifies CASSGEGNWPQHF.

This chain connects TRBV11-2 to TRBJ1-1; possible D gene TRBD1, 5 bases. Trimming left V 4 bases short and J 4 bases short, with 10 bases between. CDR3 length: 13 amino acids. Germline loops: CDR1 SGHAT, CDR2 FQNNGV. The CDR3 loop reads CASSSGGVTEAFF. CDR3 DNA sequence: TGTGCCAGCAGCTCTGGAGGGGTCACTGAAGCTTTCTTT.

This clone was found a few times. This chain connects TRBV27 to TRBJ2-3; no clear D. The V gene lost 2 bases and the J gene lost 4 bases, with 10 bases spanning the gap. CDR1 is MNHEY and CDR2 is SMNVEV in the germline V gene (reference sequence). CDR3 length equals 14 residues. This CDR3 reads CASSLEVPPDTQYF. CDR3 bases: TGTGCCAGCAGTTTAGAAGTTCCCCCAGATACGCAGTATTTT.

This sequence joins TRBV30 and TRBJ1-6; D not resolved. The CDR3 consists of 13 residues. Germline CDR1 GTSNPN, CDR2 SVGIG (reference sequence). V was shortened by 2 bases and J by 5 bases, with 7 bases between the two germline ends. As DNA, the CDR3 is TGTGCCTGGAGTTCCAGTGATAATTCACCCCTCCACTTT. It codes for CAWSSSDNSPLHF.

This clone came up a few times. The chain couples TRBV30 to TRBJ1-6, with D tentatively TRBD1 (6 bases). V dropped 0 bases and J dropped 14 bases, with 14 bases sitting between them. CDR3 length equals 13 residues. The germline gives CDR1 GTSNPN, CDR2 SVGIG (reference sequence). CDR3 residues: CAWSVQGLATLHF. CDR3 nucleotide sequence: TGTGCCTGGAGTGTACAGGGCCTGGCCACCCTCCACTTT. The full variable domain, with the rest looked up from reference TRBV30 and TRBJ1-6, is SQTIHQWPATLVQPVGSPLSLECTVEGTSNPNLYWYRQAAGRGLQLLFYSVGIGQISSEVPQNLSASRPQDRQFILSSKKLLLSDSGFYLCAWSVQGLATLHFGNGTRLTVT.

CDR3 region: CASSLGTASGNTIYF. In DNA form, the CDR3 reads TGTGCCAGCAGCTTGGGGACGGCCTCTGGAAACACCATATATTTT. The gene calls are TRBV5-6 and TRBJ1-3, with D unclear. CDR1 SGHDT and CDR2 YYEEEE come from the germline V gene. This CDR3 has 15 amino acids. V dropped 0 bases and J dropped 0 bases, with 7 bases sitting between them.

Here the CDR3 reads CASSLQKSYEQYF. As DNA, the CDR3 is TGTGCCAGCAGCTTACAAAAGAGCTACGAGCAGTACTTC. The rearrangement joins TRBV13 to TRBJ2-7, with no clear D. This CDR3 region has 13 residues. CDR1 PRHDT and CDR2 FYEKMQ come from the germline V gene (reference sequence). V lost 2 bases and J lost 3, with 8 bases in between.